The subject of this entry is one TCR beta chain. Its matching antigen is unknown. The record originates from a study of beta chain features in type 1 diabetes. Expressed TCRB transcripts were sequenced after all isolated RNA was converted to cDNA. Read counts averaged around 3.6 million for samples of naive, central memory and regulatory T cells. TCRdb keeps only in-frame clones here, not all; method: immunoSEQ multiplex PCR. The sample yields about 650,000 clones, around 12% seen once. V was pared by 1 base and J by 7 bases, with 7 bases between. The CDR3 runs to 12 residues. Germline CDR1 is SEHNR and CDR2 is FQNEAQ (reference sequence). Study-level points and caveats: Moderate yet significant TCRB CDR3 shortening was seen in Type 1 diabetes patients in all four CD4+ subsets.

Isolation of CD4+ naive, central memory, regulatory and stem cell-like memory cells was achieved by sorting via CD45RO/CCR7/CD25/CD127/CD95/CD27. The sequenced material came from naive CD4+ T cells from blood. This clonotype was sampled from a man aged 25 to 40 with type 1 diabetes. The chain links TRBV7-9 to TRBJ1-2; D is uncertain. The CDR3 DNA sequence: TGTGCCAGCAGCTTAGGGGAAGGTGGCTACACCTTC. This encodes CASSLGEGGYTF.